Presented here are 2 T cell receptor beta chains from one specimen sequenced in a study of blood T cell repertoires in COVID-19. Produced via immunoSEQ multiplex PCR; TCRdb's table is partial and in-frame only. The sample has some 66,000 clones; roughly 90% are singletons. The source material was peripheral blood. The receptors come from a woman aged 55-75 years with acute or convalescent COVID-19.

V gene TRBV7-8 combines with J gene TRBJ1-1, with TRBD1 identical over 8 bases. The CDR3 is made up of 14 amino acids. Per germline, CDR1 SGHVS and CDR2 FQNEAQ. Trimming at V came to 2 bases and at J to 4 bases, leaving 3 bases not matched to a gene. CDR3 residues: CASSLTGGGTEAFF. CDR3 nucleotides: TGTGCCAGCAGCTTAACAGGGGGTGGCACTGAAGCTTTCTTT.

This chain joins TRBV4-3 and TRBJ2-1, with a tentative D call TRBD2 (6 bases). Germline lookup yields CDR1 LGHNA and CDR2 YSLEER. Between the trimmed V and J ends, which lost 0 bases and 1 base, there was a span of 13 bases. This CDR3 region has 17 residues. For the CDR3, the DNA is TGCGCCAGCAGCCAAGACGGGCTAGCGCCGTCCTACAATGAGCAGTTCTTC. Its translation: CASSQDGLAPSYNEQFF.